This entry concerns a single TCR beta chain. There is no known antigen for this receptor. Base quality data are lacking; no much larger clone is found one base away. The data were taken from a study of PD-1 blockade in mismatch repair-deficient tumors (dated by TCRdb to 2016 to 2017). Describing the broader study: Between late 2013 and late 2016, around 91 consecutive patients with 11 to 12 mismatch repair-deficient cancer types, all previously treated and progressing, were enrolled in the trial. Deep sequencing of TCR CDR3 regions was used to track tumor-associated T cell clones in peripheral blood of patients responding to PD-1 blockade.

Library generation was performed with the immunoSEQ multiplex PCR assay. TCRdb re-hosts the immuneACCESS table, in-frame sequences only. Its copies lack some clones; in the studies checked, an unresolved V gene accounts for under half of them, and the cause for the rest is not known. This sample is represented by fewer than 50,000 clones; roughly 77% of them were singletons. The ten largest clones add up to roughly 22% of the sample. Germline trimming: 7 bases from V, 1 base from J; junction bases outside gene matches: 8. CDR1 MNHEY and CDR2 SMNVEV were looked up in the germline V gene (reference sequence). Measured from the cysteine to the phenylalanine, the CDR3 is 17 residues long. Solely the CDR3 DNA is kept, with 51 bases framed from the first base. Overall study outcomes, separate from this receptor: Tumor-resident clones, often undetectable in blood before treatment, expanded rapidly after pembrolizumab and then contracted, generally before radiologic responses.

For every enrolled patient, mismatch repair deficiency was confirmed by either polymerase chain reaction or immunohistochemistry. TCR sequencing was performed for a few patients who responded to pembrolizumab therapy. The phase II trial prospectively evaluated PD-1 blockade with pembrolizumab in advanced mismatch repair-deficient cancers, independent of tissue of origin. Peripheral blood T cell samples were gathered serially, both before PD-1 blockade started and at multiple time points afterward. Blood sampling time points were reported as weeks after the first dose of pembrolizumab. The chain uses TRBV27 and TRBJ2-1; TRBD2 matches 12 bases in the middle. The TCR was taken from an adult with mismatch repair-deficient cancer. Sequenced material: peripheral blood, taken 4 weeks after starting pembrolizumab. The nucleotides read TGTGCCAGCATACCTAGCGGGAGGGCTCAATCCTACAATGAGCAGTTCTTC. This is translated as CASIPSGRAQSYNEQFF.